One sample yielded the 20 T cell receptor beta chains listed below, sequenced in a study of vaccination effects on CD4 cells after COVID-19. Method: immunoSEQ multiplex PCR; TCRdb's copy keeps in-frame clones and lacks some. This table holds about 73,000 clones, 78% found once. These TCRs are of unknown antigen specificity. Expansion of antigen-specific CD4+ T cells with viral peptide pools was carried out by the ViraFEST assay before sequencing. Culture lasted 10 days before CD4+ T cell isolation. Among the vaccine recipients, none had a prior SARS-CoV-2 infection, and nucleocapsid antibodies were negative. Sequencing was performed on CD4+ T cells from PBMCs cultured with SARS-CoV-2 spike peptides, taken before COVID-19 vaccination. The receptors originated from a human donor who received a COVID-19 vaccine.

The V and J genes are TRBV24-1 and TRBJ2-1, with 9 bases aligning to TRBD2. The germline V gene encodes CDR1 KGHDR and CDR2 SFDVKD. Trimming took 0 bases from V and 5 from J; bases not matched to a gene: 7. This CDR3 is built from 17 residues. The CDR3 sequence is CATSDLPGTSLHNEQFF. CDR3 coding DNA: TGTGCCACCAGTGATTTGCCCGGGACTAGCTTACACAATGAGCAGTTCTTC.

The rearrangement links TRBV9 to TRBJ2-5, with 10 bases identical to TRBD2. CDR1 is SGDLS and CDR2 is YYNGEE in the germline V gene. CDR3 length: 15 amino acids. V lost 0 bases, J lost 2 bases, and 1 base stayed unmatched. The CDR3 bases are TGTGCCAGCAGCGTAGGGACTAGCGGACAAGAGACCCAGTACTTC. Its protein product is CASSVGTSGQETQYF.

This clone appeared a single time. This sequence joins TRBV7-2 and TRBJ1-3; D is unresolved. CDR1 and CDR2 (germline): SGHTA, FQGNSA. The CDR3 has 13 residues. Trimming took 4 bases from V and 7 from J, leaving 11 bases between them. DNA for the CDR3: TGTGCCAGCAGCTCTCGTGCAGCCAACACCATATATTTT. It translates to CASSSRAANTIYF.

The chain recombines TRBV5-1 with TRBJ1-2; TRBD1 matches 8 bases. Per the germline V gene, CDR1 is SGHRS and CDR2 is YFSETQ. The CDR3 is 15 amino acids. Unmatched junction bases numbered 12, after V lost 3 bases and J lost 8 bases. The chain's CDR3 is CASSSETGAASGYTF. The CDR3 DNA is TGCGCCAGCAGCTCCGAGACAGGGGCGGCAAGCGGCTACACCTTC.

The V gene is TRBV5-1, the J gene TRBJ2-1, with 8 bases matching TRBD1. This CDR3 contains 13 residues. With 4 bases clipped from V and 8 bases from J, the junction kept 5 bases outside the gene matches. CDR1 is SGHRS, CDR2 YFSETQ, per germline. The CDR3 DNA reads TGCGCCAGCAGCCCGACAGGGGCCCATGAGCAGTTCTTC. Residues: CASSPTGAHEQFF.

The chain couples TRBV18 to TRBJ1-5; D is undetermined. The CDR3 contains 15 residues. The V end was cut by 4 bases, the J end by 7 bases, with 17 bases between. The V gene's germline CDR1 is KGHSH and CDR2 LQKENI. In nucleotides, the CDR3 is TGTGCCAGCTCACGGCTAACCGGAGAGGGACAGCCCCAGCATTTT. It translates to CASSRLTGEGQPQHF.

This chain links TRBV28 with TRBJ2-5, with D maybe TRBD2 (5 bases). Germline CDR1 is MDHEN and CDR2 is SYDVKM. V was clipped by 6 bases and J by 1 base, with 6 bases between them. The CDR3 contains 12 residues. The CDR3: CASSTSQETQYF. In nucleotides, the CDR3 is TGTGCCAGCAGCACTAGCCAAGAGACCCAGTACTTC.

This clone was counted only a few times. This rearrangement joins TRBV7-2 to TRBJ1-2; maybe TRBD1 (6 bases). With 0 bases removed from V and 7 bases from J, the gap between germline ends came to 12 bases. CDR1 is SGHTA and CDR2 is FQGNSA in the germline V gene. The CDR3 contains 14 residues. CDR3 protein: CASSLAPGAGGYTF. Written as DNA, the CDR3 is TGTGCCAGCAGCTTAGCCCCGGGGGCGGGTGGCTACACCTTC.

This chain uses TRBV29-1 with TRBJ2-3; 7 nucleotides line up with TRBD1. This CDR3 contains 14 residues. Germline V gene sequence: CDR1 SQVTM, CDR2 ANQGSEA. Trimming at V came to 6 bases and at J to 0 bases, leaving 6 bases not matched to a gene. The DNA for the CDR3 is TGCAGCGTGAGACAGGGCAGGAGCACAGATACGCAGTATTTT. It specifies CSVRQGRSTDTQYF.

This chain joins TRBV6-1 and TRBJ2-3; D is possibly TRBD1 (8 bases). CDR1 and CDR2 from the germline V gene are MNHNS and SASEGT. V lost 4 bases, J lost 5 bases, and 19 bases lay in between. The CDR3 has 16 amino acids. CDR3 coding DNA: TGTGCCAGCAGTGGAAGGGGGGGCAGGGGGCTAGATACGCAGTATTTT. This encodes CASSGRGGRGLDTQYF.

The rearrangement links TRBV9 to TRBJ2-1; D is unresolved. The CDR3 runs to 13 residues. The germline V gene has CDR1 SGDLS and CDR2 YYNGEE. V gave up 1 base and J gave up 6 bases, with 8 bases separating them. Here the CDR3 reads CASSVSTSNEQFF. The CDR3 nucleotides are TGTGCCAGCAGCGTATCGACATCCAATGAGCAGTTCTTC.

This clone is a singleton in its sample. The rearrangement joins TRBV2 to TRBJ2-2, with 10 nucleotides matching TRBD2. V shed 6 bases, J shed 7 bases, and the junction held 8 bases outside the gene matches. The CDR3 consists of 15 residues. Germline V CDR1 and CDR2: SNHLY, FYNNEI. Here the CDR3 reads CASRPTSGAGGELFF. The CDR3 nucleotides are TGTGCCAGCAGACCTACTAGCGGGGCTGGCGGGGAGCTGTTTTTT. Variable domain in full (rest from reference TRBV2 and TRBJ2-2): EPEVTQTPSHQVTQMGQEVILRCVPISNHLYFYWYRQILGQKVEFLVSFYNNEISEKSEIFDDQFSVERPDGSNFTLKIRSTKLEDSAMYFCASRPTSGAGGELFFGEGSRLTVL.

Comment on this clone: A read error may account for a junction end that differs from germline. The CDR3 reads CATSRDRARALIF. CDR3 DNA: TGTGCCACCAGCAGAGATCGGGCCAGAGCATTGATCTTC. This sequence joins TRBV15 and TRBJ2-1; D is unclear. This CDR3 is 13 amino acids long. CDR1 and CDR2 (germline): LNHNV, YYDKDF (reference sequence). The variable domain in full, completed from reference TRBV15 and TRBJ2-1, reads DAMVIQNPRYQVTQFGKPVTLSCSQTLNHNVMYWYQQKSSQAPKLLFHYYDKDFNNEADTPDNFQSRRPNTSFCFLDIRSPGLGDTAMYLCATSRDRARALIFGPGTRLTVL.

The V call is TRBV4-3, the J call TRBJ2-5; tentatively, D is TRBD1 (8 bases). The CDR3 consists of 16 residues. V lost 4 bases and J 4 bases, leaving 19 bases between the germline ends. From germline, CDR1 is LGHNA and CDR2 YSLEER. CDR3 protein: CASSRSGQAGAETQYF. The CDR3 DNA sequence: TGCGCCAGCAGCCGTTCGGGACAGGCGGGGGCAGAGACCCAGTACTTC.

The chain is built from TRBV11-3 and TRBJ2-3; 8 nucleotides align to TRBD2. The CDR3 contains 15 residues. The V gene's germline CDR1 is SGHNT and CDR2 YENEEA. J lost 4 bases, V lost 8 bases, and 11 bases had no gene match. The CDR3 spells CASPCCRGGADTQYF. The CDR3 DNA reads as TGTGCCAGCCCTTGCTGTCGGGGGGGCGCAGATACGCAGTATTTT. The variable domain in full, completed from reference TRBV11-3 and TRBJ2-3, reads EAGVVQSPRYKIIEKKQPVAFWCNPISGHNTLYWYLQNLGQGPELLIRYENEEAVDDSQLPKDRFSAERLKGVDSTLKIQPAELGDSAVYLCASPCCRGGADTQYFGPGTRLTVL.

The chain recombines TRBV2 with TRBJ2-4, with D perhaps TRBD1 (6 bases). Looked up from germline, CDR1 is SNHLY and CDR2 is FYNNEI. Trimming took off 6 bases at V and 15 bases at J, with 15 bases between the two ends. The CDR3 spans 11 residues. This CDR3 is CASSPVRGRYF. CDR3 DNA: TGTGCCAGCAGCCCCGTCAGGGGAAGGTACTTC.

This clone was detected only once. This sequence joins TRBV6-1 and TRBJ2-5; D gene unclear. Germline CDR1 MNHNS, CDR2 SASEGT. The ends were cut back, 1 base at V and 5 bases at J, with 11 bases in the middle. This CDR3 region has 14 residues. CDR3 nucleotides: TGTGCCAGCAGTGAAGTCCTCGTCCCGGAGACCCAGTACTTC. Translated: CASSEVLVPETQYF.

The DNA for the CDR3 is TGTGCCAGCAGCGATGGATATAACTATGGCTACACCTTC. Its translation: CASSDGYNYGYTF. This sequence joins TRBV7-9 and TRBJ1-2; D not resolved. This CDR3 has 13 residues. V lost 5 bases and J lost 1, with 8 bases in between. Germline-derived CDR1 and CDR2 are SEHNR and FQNEAQ (reference sequence). Full variable domain (remainder filled in from reference TRBV7-9 and TRBJ1-2): DTGVSQNPRHKITKRGQNVTFRCDPISEHNRLYWYRQTLGQGPEFLTYFQNEAQLEKSRLLSDRFSAERPKGSFSTLEIQRTEQGDSAMYLCASSDGYNYGYTFGSGTRLTVV.

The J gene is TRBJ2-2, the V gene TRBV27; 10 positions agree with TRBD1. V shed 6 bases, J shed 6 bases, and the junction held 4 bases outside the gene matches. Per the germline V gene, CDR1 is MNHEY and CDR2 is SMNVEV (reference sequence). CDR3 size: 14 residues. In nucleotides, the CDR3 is TGTGCCAGCAGCGGGACAGGGGTTGCCGGGGAGCTGTTTTTT. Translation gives CASSGTGVAGELFF.

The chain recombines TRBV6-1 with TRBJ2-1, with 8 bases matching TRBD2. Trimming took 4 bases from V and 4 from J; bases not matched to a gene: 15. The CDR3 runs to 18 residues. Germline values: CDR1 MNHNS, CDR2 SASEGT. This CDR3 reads CASSGMWVGGGLYNEQFF. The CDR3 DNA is TGTGCCAGCAGTGGGATGTGGGTGGGCGGGGGGCTATACAATGAGCAGTTCTTC.